The subject of this entry is one T cell receptor beta chain. These data are taken from a study of sequential checkpoint blockade in melanoma. Study-level background: After both sequences, patients received maintenance nivolumab.

This table comes from immunoSEQ multiplex PCR, and its TCRdb copy is limited to in-frame clones, with some not included. The repertoire holds 27,000 or so clones, over 60% seen once, with 22% in the top ten. The CDR3 has 13 residues. V dropped 2 bases and J dropped 4; count of bases not matched to a gene: 1. Germline V gene lookup returns CDR1 SGDLS and CDR2 YYNGEE. Noted treatment: randomized to nivolumab then ipilimumab (arm A) or the reverse (arm B). None of the patients previously received DNA-damaging chemotherapy. Live CD3+CD8+ CD19− CD56− cells were sorted from PBMCs. The origin of this receptor is a human donor with melanoma. The source material was CD8+ T cells sorted from blood (inferred from file names), sampled from a patient given nivolumab and ipilimumab in sequence. The V and J genes are TRBV9 and TRBJ2-3; 7 bases are shared with TRBD1. The CDR3 loop is CASSVQGADTQYF. CDR3 nucleotide sequence: TGTGCCAGCAGCGTCCAGGGGGCAGATACGCAGTATTTT.